This T cell receptor beta chain was captured in a study of blood T cell repertoires in COVID-19. The repertoire was sequenced with immunoSEQ multiplex PCR; TCRdb's copy has only in-frame clones and lacks some. The table records roughly 60,000 clones, around 87% of them present only once. CDR1 and CDR2 from the germline V gene are SGHNT and YYREEE (reference sequence). The CDR3 contains 14 residues. V dropped 3 bases and J dropped 4; count of bases not matched to a gene: 5. The material sequenced was peripheral blood. The V gene is TRBV5-4, the J gene TRBJ2-7; 9 bases fit TRBD1. This TCR was recovered from a human donor in a cohort sampled during active COVID-19. This CDR3 is CASSSRDREYEQYF. The CDR3 region has the DNA TGTGCCAGCAGCTCCCGGGACAGGGAATACGAGCAGTACTTC.